This TCR beta chain was obtained from a study of beta chain features in type 1 diabetes. Study-wide background: Patients shared similar age, gender and cell yields with healthy donors. Findings of the study overall: Patients with type 1 diabetes showed fewer VDJ junction insertions and more deletions.

A remark on this clone: Its target is not known.

The investigators reverse transcribed all of the isolated RNA, so they sequenced expressed TCRB transcripts. Profiled with immunoSEQ multiplex PCR; TCRdb holds only in-frame clones, not every one. The profile shows hundreds of thousands of clones, roughly 12% of them singletons. Material for sequencing was naive CD4+ T cells from blood. The sequence was obtained from a man younger than 35 in good health.

This CDR3 is CASSLGDRGQPQHF. The DNA of the CDR3 is TGTGCCAGCAGCTTAGGGGACAGGGGTCAGCCCCAGCATTTT. The chain links TRBV7-2 to TRBJ1-5, with 10 bases lining up with TRBD1. The length of the CDR3 is 14 residues. J lost 6 bases, V lost 1 base, and 0 bases had no gene match. The germline CDR1 and CDR2 sequences are SGHTA and FQGNSA. Variable domain in full (rest from reference TRBV7-2 and TRBJ1-5): GAGVSQSPSNKVTEKGKDVELRCDPISGHTALYWYRQSLGQGLEFLIYFQGNSAPDKSGLPSDRFSAERTGGSVSTLTIQRTQQEDSAVYLCASSLGDRGQPQHFGDGTRLSIL.